The source of this TCR beta chain is a study of T cells in Graves' hyperthyroidism and ophthalmopathy. Exclusion of a patient resulted from uncontrolled infection, other autoimmune disease, pregnancy or lactation. Germline V gives CDR1 MNHEY, CDR2 SVGEGT. The V end lost 0 bases, the J end lost 5 bases, and 4 bases lay between the germline ends. This CDR3 comprises 12 residues. Study-level points and caveats: Ophthalmopathy and stable hyperthyroidism were separated by a 13 V-J model. Most thyroid clonotypes that were expanded above 0.001 also turned up in blood.

RNA transcripts gave rise to amplified TCR beta CDR3 regions. RT-PCR in the first round (using the HTBI primer set) targeted the TCR CDR3. A single record per CDR3 protein comes from TCRdb applying MiXCR to the multiplex PCR reads. The sample holds about 260,000 distinct CDR3 sequences, about a sixth seen once. This clonotype was seen ten or more times. The antigen is unknown. This TCR derives from a young woman with Graves' ophthalmopathy. The material sequenced was blood. This chain uses TRBV6-2 or TRBV6-3 with TRBJ2-5; no definite D call. In nucleotides, the CDR3 is TGTGCCAGCAGTTACTCCCGGGAGACCCAGTACTTC. Translation: CASSYSRETQYF.